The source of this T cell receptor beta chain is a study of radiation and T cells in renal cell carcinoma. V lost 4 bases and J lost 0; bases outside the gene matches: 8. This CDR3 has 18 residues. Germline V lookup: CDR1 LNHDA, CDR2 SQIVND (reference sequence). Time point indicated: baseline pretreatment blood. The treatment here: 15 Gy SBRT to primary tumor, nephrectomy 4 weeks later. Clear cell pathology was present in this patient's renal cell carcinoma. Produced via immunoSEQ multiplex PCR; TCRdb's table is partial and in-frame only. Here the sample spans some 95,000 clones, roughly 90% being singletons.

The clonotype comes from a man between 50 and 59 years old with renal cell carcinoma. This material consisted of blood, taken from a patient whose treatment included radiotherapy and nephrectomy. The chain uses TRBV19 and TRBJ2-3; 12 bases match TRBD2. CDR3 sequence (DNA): TGTGCCAGTAGTACCCGACCCGGGACTAGCGGGAGCACAGATACGCAGTATTTT. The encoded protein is CASSTRPGTSGSTDTQYF.